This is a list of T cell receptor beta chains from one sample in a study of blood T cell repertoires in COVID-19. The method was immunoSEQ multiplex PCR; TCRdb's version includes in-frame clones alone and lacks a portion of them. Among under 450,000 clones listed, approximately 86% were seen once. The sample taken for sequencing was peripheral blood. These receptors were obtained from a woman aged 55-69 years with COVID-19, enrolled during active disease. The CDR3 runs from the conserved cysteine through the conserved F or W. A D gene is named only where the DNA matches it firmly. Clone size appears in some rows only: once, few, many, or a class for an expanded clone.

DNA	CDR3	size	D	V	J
TGTGCCTGGAGTTTTGGAGGGGGCCCCCAAGAGACCCAGTACTTC	CAWSFGGGPQETQYF	NA	NA	TRBV30	TRBJ2-5
TGCGCCAGCAGCTCGGGGGACTTTAATGAAAAACTGTTTTTT	CASSSGDFNEKLFF	NA	NA	TRBV5-1	TRBJ1-4
TGTGCCAGCTCCCGGGCGGGGGGCGGAAGTGAACAGTACTTC	CASSRAGGGSEQYF	NA	TRBD2	TRBV18	TRBJ2-7
TGTGCCAGCAGCATCACAGGGGGATCATTCTATGGCTACACCTTC	CASSITGGSFYGYTF	few	TRBD1	TRBV7-8	TRBJ1-2
TGTGCCAGCAGCGATACAGGGAAGGGGTACGAGCAGTACTTC	CASSDTGKGYEQYF	NA	NA	TRBV7-8	TRBJ2-7
TGCAGTGCTAGTGACAGGATTACCTATGGCTACACCTTC	CSASDRITYGYTF	NA	NA	TRBV20-1	TRBJ1-2
TGTGCCAGCAGTTACTCGATCGGAGGGCTCCCCTACGAGCAGTACTTC	CASSYSIGGLPYEQYF	NA	NA	TRBV6-5	TRBJ2-7
TGTGCCAGCAGCTTAGCGGAGGCTGGCTACACCTTC	CASSLAEAGYTF	NA	NA	TRBV7-9	TRBJ1-2
TGTGCCAGCAGAGGGAGTATCACCGGGGAGCTGTTTTTT	CASRGSITGELFF	NA	NA	TRBV25-1	TRBJ2-2
TGTGCCAGCAGCCTGACCTCGCGGGGGTTAAATACGCAGTATTTT	CASSLTSRGLNTQYF	NA	TRBD2	TRBV3-1/TRBV3-2	TRBJ2-3
TGTGCTAGTGGTTTGCCCGGGGGCACCGGGGAGCTGTTTTTT	CASGLPGGTGELFF	NA	NA	TRBV12-5	TRBJ2-2
TGTGCCAGCAGCGTAGTTGGGTCCCCGACAGGGAGGTTCGCCGGGGAGCTGTTTTTT	CASSVVGSPTGRFAGELFF	NA	NA	TRBV9	TRBJ2-2
TGTGCCTGGAGTCGACAGGGGGATCAGCCCCAGCATTTT	CAWSRQGDQPQHF	NA	TRBD1	TRBV30	TRBJ1-5
TGCGCCAGCACCTGGCAGGGGGCTCCTTTAGAGACCCAGTACTTC	CASTWQGAPLETQYF	once	TRBD1	TRBV5-1	TRBJ2-5
TGTGCCAGCAGTGTTCTCACAGGGCCTCAGCCCCAGCATTTT	CASSVLTGPQPQHF	few	NA	TRBV2	TRBJ1-5
TGTGCCAGTAGTATTGTCCGGACAGGGAACACTGAAGCTTTCTTT	CASSIVRTGNTEAFF	NA	TRBD1	TRBV19	TRBJ1-1
TGTGCCAGCAGCCCCACAGGGGGCGAGACAGATACGCAGTATTTT	CASSPTGGETDTQYF	NA	TRBD1	TRBV6-4	TRBJ2-3
TGTGCCAGCAGCAATACCATAGCGGGGGCATCCTACAATGAGCAGTTCTTC	CASSNTIAGASYNEQFF	NA	TRBD2	TRBV9	TRBJ2-1
TGTGCCAGCTCAATTCAAGGAGACGAGCAGTACTTC	CASSIQGDEQYF	NA	NA	TRBV18	TRBJ2-7
TGTGCCAGCAGCTTAGCGCCTAGCGGGGGGCAAGAGACCCAGTACTTC	CASSLAPSGGQETQYF	NA	TRBD2	TRBV7-2	TRBJ2-5
TGTGCTAGTGGCGTGGGACAGGGTTCGGAGACCCAGTACTTC	CASGVGQGSETQYF	NA	TRBD1	TRBV12-5	TRBJ2-5
TGCAGTGCTGGGAGAACCGGGGAGCTGTTTTTT	CSAGRTGELFF	NA	NA	TRBV20-1	TRBJ2-2
TGTGCCAGCAGCCCTACAGGGACCTCGGGCTACACCTTC	CASSPTGTSGYTF	once	NA	TRBV7-3	TRBJ1-2
TGCGCCAGCAGCGGCATGGGACAGGGGGTTCGTGAGCAGTTCTTC	CASSGMGQGVREQFF	NA	TRBD1	TRBV5-1	TRBJ2-1
TGTGCCAGCAGCGCCACAGGGAACGTCGCCGGGGAGCTGTTTTTT	CASSATGNVAGELFF	NA	NA	TRBV7-7	TRBJ2-2
TGTGCCAGTAGTATTGACAGGGCTAACACCGGGGAGCTGTTTTTT	CASSIDRANTGELFF	NA	TRBD1	TRBV19	TRBJ2-2
TGTGCCTGGATCCCCGACAGGGTCACTGAAGCTTTCTTT	CAWIPDRVTEAFF	NA	TRBD1	TRBV30	TRBJ1-1
TGCGCCAGCGCCGACAGGGCCACGTACAATGAGCAGTTCTTC	CASADRATYNEQFF	NA	TRBD1	TRBV5-1	TRBJ2-1
TGTGCCAGCAGTTTACCCGGGACAGGGGTAAATGAGCAGTTCTTC	CASSLPGTGVNEQFF	NA	TRBD1	TRBV27	TRBJ2-1
TGTGCCAGCAGCGTAGGGGGCACCTCCTCCTACGAGCAGTACTTC	CASSVGGTSSYEQYF	NA	NA	TRBV9	TRBJ2-7
TGTGCCAGCAGCTTAACCATACAGGGGAACACTGAAGCTTTCTTT	CASSLTIQGNTEAFF	NA	NA	TRBV7-6	TRBJ1-1
TGTGCCAGCAGCAGGCCCTCCGGGACAATCAAAAACATTCAGTACTTC	CASSRPSGTIKNIQYF	NA	NA	TRBV7-9	TRBJ2-4
TGTGCCAGCAGCCTGGGGATGGAGGGGAGCGGCTACACCTTC	CASSLGMEGSGYTF	NA	NA	TRBV7-3	TRBJ1-2
TGTGCCAGCAGTTTGAGGGATTCCGAAGCTTTCTTT	CASSLRDSEAFF	NA	NA	TRBV6-6	TRBJ1-1
TGTGCCAGCAGCTTAGGTGAGCGTGGCTACACCTTC	CASSLGERGYTF	NA	NA	TRBV11-3	TRBJ1-2
TGCGCCAGCAGCTTGTCCCCAGGGAACTATGGCTACACCTTC	CASSLSPGNYGYTF	NA	NA	TRBV5-1	TRBJ1-2
TGTGCCAGCAGTTACGGCGGGACAGGGAAAGCTTTCTTT	CASSYGGTGKAFF	NA	TRBD1	TRBV6-5	TRBJ1-1
TGTGCCAGCAGCCGTCCCCCAGGGGGCACCTCGGAGACCCAGTACTTC	CASSRPPGGTSETQYF	NA	TRBD1	TRBV11-2	TRBJ2-5
TGTGCCAGCAGCCCCCAAGAGGGAGGCAACTACGAGCAGTACTTC	CASSPQEGGNYEQYF	NA	NA	TRBV7-8	TRBJ2-7
TGCGCCAGCAGCCAACCGGGACAGGGTGACTATGGCTACACCTTC	CASSQPGQGDYGYTF	NA	TRBD1	TRBV4-1	TRBJ1-2
TGTGCCATCAGTGAGCCGGACGGGACGGGGGATGAGCAGTTCTTC	CAISEPDGTGDEQFF	NA	NA	TRBV10-3	TRBJ2-1
TGTGCCAGCAGCCCCCAGGGGGTTGAAGCTTTCTTT	CASSPQGVEAFF	NA	TRBD1	TRBV6-5	TRBJ1-1
TGCAGTACGACTACCCCAGAGACCCAGTACTTC	CSTTTPETQYF	NA	NA	TRBV20-1	TRBJ2-5
TGTGCCATACAATTAGAAGGGGCGGGGTACGAGCAGTACTTC	CAIQLEGAGYEQYF	NA	NA	TRBV2	TRBJ2-7
TGTGCCAGCAGCCTCTACCGAGGGGAGCTGTTTTTT	CASSLYRGELFF	NA	NA	TRBV25-1	TRBJ2-2
TGTGCCAGCAGCTCCGGGGAGAACACTGAAGCTTTCTTT	CASSSGENTEAFF	NA	NA	TRBV7-7	TRBJ1-1
TGTGCCAGCACCCCGGACAAGAGCTCCTACGAGCAGTACTTC	CASTPDKSSYEQYF	few	NA	TRBV7-9	TRBJ2-7
TGTGCCAGCAGTCCGACAGGGAATGAGCAGTTCTTC	CASSPTGNEQFF	NA	TRBD1	TRBV27	TRBJ2-1
TGCAGCGCTCAAAACAGGGCTGGGACTGAAGCTTTCTTT	CSAQNRAGTEAFF	NA	NA	TRBV29-1	TRBJ1-1
TGTGCCAGCAGCTCCCGAGACACCGTGAACACTGAAGCTTTCTTT	CASSSRDTVNTEAFF	once	NA	TRBV5-4	TRBJ1-1